This entry concerns a single T cell receptor beta chain. The entry originates in a study of shared clonotypes between healthy human individuals. About the study: The plates for each donor numbered three CD4 naive, three CD4 memory, two CD8 naive and one CD8 memory.

Several immunoSEQ plates held equal portions of the genomic DNA taken from each subset. The assay was immunoSEQ multiplex PCR, and TCRdb's table has in-frame clones only and misses some. This sample yields about 380,000 clones, of which 96% are seen a single time; 0.32% belongs to the top ten. V lost 8 bases and J lost 5, with 16 bases in between. Looked up from germline, CDR1 is ENHRY and CDR2 is SYGVKD. This CDR3 comprises 13 residues. Recent vaccinations or acute infections were absent in the healthy HIV-negative adult donors. Material: memory CD8+ T cells sorted from blood. The subset here: CD45RO+ cells pooled with CCR7-negative TemRA cells. The chain joins TRBV10-3 to TRBJ2-7, with D possibly matching TRBD1 (5 bases). This TCR was sampled from a man in his thirties or forties in good health. The DNA for the CDR3 is TGTGCCATCGGAGCTGGGGCTTTCAACGAGCAGTACTTC. Translating it yields CAIGAGAFNEQYF.